This is a list of T cell receptor beta chains from one sample in a study of T cells in Graves' hyperthyroidism and ophthalmopathy. MiXCR, applied by TCRdb to the multiplex PCR reads, yields one record per CDR3 protein. The table has roughly 640,000 distinct CDR3 sequences, roughly 15% seen once. Sequenced: blood. The source of these receptors is a woman in her thirties or forties with Graves' ophthalmopathy. Each CDR3 is given with its conserved first and last residue. Each record gives: clone size, J gene, V gene, D gene, CDR3 protein, CDR3 DNA. A D gene is named only where the DNA matches it firmly. Some rows mark clone size as missing; the rest say once, few, many or name a class of expanded clone.

size: .
J: TRBJ2-1
V: TRBV20-1
D: TRBD2
CDR3: CSWGTSGLNEQFF
DNA: TGCAGCTGGGGGACTAGCGGACTCAATGAGCAGTTCTTC

size: many
J: TRBJ1-1
V: TRBV11-2
D: .
CDR3: CASSLGGRANTEAFF
DNA: TGTGCCAGCAGCTTAGGGGGGAGGGCTAACACTGAAGCTTTCTTT

size: .
J: TRBJ1-4
V: TRBV11-2
D: TRBD1
CDR3: CASEGQFNEKLFF
DNA: TGTGCCAGCGAGGGACAGTTTAATGAAAAACTGTTTTTT

size: many
J: TRBJ1-5
V: TRBV6-1
D: TRBD1
CDR3: CASSLSADRVIQPQHF
DNA: TGTGCCAGCAGCCTTTCGGCGGACAGGGTTATTCAGCCCCAGCATTTT

size: many
J: TRBJ2-1
V: TRBV24-1
D: TRBD1
CDR3: CATSTGTEVEQFF
DNA: TGTGCCACCAGCACCGGGACAGAAGTTGAGCAGTTCTTC

size: few
J: TRBJ1-2
V: TRBV28
D: TRBD1
CDR3: CASNPYRTGFGYGYTF
DNA: TGTGCCAGCAACCCTTACCGGACAGGGTTTGGCTATGGCTACACCTTC

size: .
J: TRBJ2-5
V: TRBV30
D: TRBD2
CDR3: CAWSVQSGGSPETQYF
DNA: TGTGCCTGGAGTGTACAGAGCGGGGGATCCCCAGAGACCCAGTACTTC

size: few
J: TRBJ2-7
V: TRBV4-1
D: TRBD2
CDR3: CASSQGLADYEQYF
DNA: TGCGCCAGCAGCCAAGGACTAGCTGACTACGAGCAGTACTTC

size: many
J: TRBJ2-3
V: TRBV28
D: TRBD1
CDR3: CASSQGAITDTQYF
DNA: TGTGCCAGCAGCCAGGGGGCTATCACAGATACGCAGTATTTT

size: many
J: TRBJ2-7
V: TRBV20-1
D: TRBD2
CDR3: CSAGAGGTYEQYF
DNA: TGCAGTGCCGGAGCGGGAGGCACGTACGAGCAGTACTTC

size: few
J: TRBJ2-2
V: TRBV19
D: TRBD1
CDR3: CASSLGQGFAGELFF
DNA: TGTGCCAGTAGTTTGGGACAGGGGTTCGCCGGGGAGCTGTTTTTT

size: .
J: TRBJ1-1
V: TRBV6-1
D: TRBD1
CDR3: CASSEGQQNTEAFF
DNA: TGTGCCAGCAGTGAGGGACAGCAGAACACTGAAGCTTTCTTT

size: .
J: TRBJ2-5
V: TRBV28
D: .
CDR3: CASMGGASETQYF
DNA: TGTGCCAGCATGGGCGGGGCTAGTGAGACCCAGTACTTC

size: few
J: TRBJ2-3
V: TRBV7-9
D: TRBD1
CDR3: CASSSPPGQGLSSTDTQYF
DNA: TGTGCCAGCAGCTCCCCCCCGGGACAGGGACTCTCTAGCACAGATACGCAGTATTTT

size: .
J: TRBJ2-1
V: TRBV4-1
D: .
CDR3: CASSLLLGRHNEQFF
DNA: TGCGCCAGCAGCCTACTGCTAGGACGACATAATGAGCAGTTCTTC

size: .
J: TRBJ1-1
V: TRBV20-1
D: TRBD1
CDR3: CSARDPRQGNTEAFF
DNA: TGCAGTGCTAGAGATCCGAGACAGGGGAACACTGAAGCTTTCTTT

size: .
J: TRBJ1-2
V: TRBV2
D: TRBD1
CDR3: CASSEFTGTGGLVDGYTF
DNA: TGTGCCAGCAGTGAATTTACCGGGACAGGGGGCCTCGTTGATGGCTACACCTTC

size: .
J: TRBJ1-2
V: TRBV20-1
D: .
CDR3: CSARDSRSISYGYTF
DNA: TGCAGTGCTAGAGATTCGAGGTCAATATCCTATGGCTACACCTTC

size: few
J: TRBJ1-4
V: TRBV29-1
D: TRBD1
CDR3: CSVSRQGQEKLFF
DNA: TGCAGCGTTTCCCGGCAGGGACAGGAAAAACTGTTTTTT

size: .
J: TRBJ2-3
V: TRBV7-9
D: .
CDR3: CASSLASGGKGDTQYF
DNA: TGTGCCAGCAGCTTAGCTTCCGGGGGAAAGGGAGATACGCAGTATTTT

size: .
J: TRBJ1-2
V: TRBV19
D: TRBD1
CDR3: CASSYRQGSNYGYTF
DNA: TGTGCCAGTAGTTATCGACAGGGGAGCAACTATGGCTACACCTTC

size: many
J: TRBJ2-3
V: TRBV12-3/TRBV12-4
D: .
CDR3: CASSPLALTTQYF
DNA: TGTGCCAGCAGCCCCCTGGCCCTTACGACGCAGTATTTT

size: many
J: TRBJ2-1
V: TRBV2
D: TRBD2
CDR3: CASSNSGREGGNEQFF
DNA: TGTGCCAGCTCGAATTCTGGGCGGGAGGGGGGCAATGAGCAGTTCTTC

size: many
J: TRBJ2-2
V: TRBV7-3
D: .
CDR3: CASRMSVGGTGELFF
DNA: TGTGCCAGCAGAATGAGTGTTGGGGGCACCGGGGAGCTGTTTTTT

size: many
J: TRBJ2-7
V: TRBV5-1
D: TRBD2
CDR3: CASSLGFLAGGGSYEQYF
DNA: TGCGCCAGCAGCTTGGGCTTTTTAGCGGGAGGAGGTTCCTACGAGCAGTACTTC

size: .
J: TRBJ2-2
V: TRBV2
D: TRBD2
CDR3: CASRAAGTSGNTGELFF
DNA: TGTGCCAGCAGGGCAGCCGGGACTAGCGGGAACACCGGGGAGCTGTTTTTT

size: .
J: TRBJ1-2
V: TRBV6-1
D: .
CDR3: CASSENGYTF
DNA: TGTGCCAGCAGTGAAAATGGCTACACCTTC

size: many
J: TRBJ2-3
V: TRBV7-9
D: .
CDR3: CASSLWAGSTDTQYF
DNA: TGTGCCAGCAGCTTATGGGCGGGGAGCACAGATACGCAGTATTTT

size: many
J: TRBJ1-5
V: TRBV28
D: .
CDR3: CASSSPPDNQPQHF
DNA: TGTGCCAGCAGTTCCCCCCCGGACAATCAGCCCCAGCATTTT